The clone carrying this T cell receptor beta chain was seen a handful of times. The antigen remains unidentified. This sample was included in a study of T-cell memory formation after mild COVID-19. cDNA libraries for TCR alpha and TCR beta, carrying sample barcodes and UMIs, came from 5'RACE with constant-segment primers. From the 5' RACE reads, TCRdb called clonotypes with MiXCR, one entry per CDR3 protein. Altogether fewer than 200,000 distinct CDR3 sequences are present, less than 20% being singletons, with the ten largest covering under 4.5%. Regarding the study as a whole: Some clones that responded turned up in pre-infection memory, which suggests that cross-reactive memory joined in. Of the contracting clones, CD4+ ones lay mainly in CM and EM, and CD8+ ones in EMRA.

The clonotype comes from a man between 18 and 29 years old who had mild COVID-19 (a few samples of this study predate the infection). Cell type and time point are not known. The sample comprised PBMCs or a T cell subset sorted from them (not recorded which).

As DNA, the CDR3 is TGTGCCAGCATTATGGACAGGGCGGCCAAAAACATTCAGTACTTC. Translation gives CASIMDRAAKNIQYF. V and J are TRBV28 and TRBJ2-4, with 8 bases matching TRBD1. Germline CDR1 is MDHEN and CDR2 is SYDVKM. The CDR3 is made up of 15 amino acids. Germline trimming cut 7 bases from V and 1 base from J; bases unmatched to any gene: 6.